The 13 T cell receptor beta chains in this list originate from one sample, sequenced in a study of PD-L1 blockade in urothelial cancer (dated by TCRdb to the late 2010s). Receptor libraries were prepared by the immunoSEQ multiplex PCR assay. The immuneACCESS repertoire file appears here via TCRdb, limited to in-frame rearrangements. These files lack a portion of the clones; in checked studies, under half of the deficit traces to unresolved V genes, and the cause of the others is not known. Counted in this sample were under 70,000 clones; about 85% of them appeared once. Less than 20% of the sample is held by the ten biggest clonotypes. In light of the paper, this sample's time point label describes: pretreatment peripheral blood. The source was PBMCs, collected around atezolizumab (anti-PD-L1) treatment. The receptors stem from a man between 65 and 79 years old with urothelial cancer.

This clone was detected a few times. The V gene is TRBV19, the J gene TRBJ2-1, with 8 bases identical to TRBD1. The CDR3 is 15 residues long. Per germline, CDR1 LNHDA and CDR2 SQIVND (reference sequence). With 0 bases clipped from V and 8 bases from J, the junction kept 6 bases outside the gene matches. The chain's CDR3 is CASSIEAGGRDEQFF. The DNA of the CDR3 is TGTGCCAGTAGTATAGAAGCAGGGGGCAGGGATGAGCAGTTCTTC.

The rearrangement links TRBV29-1 to TRBJ1-1; 10 positions agree with TRBD1. V trimming: 4 bases; J trimming: 5 bases; junction bases outside the gene matches: 1. The CDR3 totals 12 residues. From germline, CDR1 is SQVTM and CDR2 ANQGSEA. CDR3 sequence (DNA): TGCAGCGTTGGACAGGGGGCGACTGAAGCTTTCTTT. This translates into CSVGQGATEAFF.

The genes are TRBV7-6 and TRBJ2-7; TRBD1 matches at 8 bases. The junction had 6 bases not matched to a gene; V was cut back by 5 bases and J by 3 bases. The germline gives CDR1 SGHVS, CDR2 FNYEAQ. The CDR3 runs 14 residues. Written as DNA, the CDR3 is TGTGCCAGCAGCCCCCTGACAGGGGACTACGAGCAGTACTTC. Translating it yields CASSPLTGDYEQYF.

The rearrangement links TRBV28 to TRBJ1-5; a weak D match, TRBD1 (5 bases). The CDR3 extends over 14 amino acids. Trimming took off 6 bases at V and 1 base at J, with 10 bases between the two ends. Germline values: CDR1 MDHEN, CDR2 SYDVKM. CDR3 residues: CASSLGGSNQPQHF. CDR3 bases: TGTGCCAGCAGCCTCGGGGGAAGCAATCAGCCCCAGCATTTT.

The CDR3 nucleotides read TGTGCCAGCAGCCCGGGACAGGGCTCCTCCTTTAATGAAAAACTGTTTTTT. As protein: CASSPGQGSSFNEKLFF. The J gene is TRBJ1-4, the V gene TRBV7-9, with 9 bases lining up with TRBD1. Germline assignment: CDR1 SEHNR and CDR2 FQNEAQ (reference sequence). CDR3 length equals 17 residues. Trimming took 5 bases from V and 4 from J; bases not matched to a gene: 11.

The chain carries TRBV9 and TRBJ2-1, with D perhaps matching TRBD1 (6 bases). CDR3 length: 14 residues. Germline assignment: CDR1 SGDLS and CDR2 YYNGEE. V was trimmed by 2 bases and J by 3 bases, leaving 9 bases between them. CDR3 DNA: TGTGCCAGCAGCGTGACAGGACGCTACAATGAGCAGTTCTTC. This translates into CASSVTGRYNEQFF.

The J gene is TRBJ2-1, the V gene TRBV7-2, with TRBD2 identical over 11 bases. Germline V gives CDR1 SGHTA, CDR2 FQGNSA. CDR3 length: 16 residues. V lost 7 bases, J lost 4 bases, and 9 bases stayed unmatched. The CDR3 DNA sequence: TGTGCCAGCAAGAGAGGGGGGACTAGCGGATACAATGAGCAGTTCTTC. Its protein product is CASKRGGTSGYNEQFF.

V is TRBV7-3 and J is TRBJ2-1, with D tentatively TRBD1 (6 bases). The germline CDR1 and CDR2 sequences are SGHTA and FQGTGA. The CDR3 is made up of 16 amino acids. The ends were cut back, 2 bases at V and 3 bases at J, with 14 bases in the middle. CDR3 residues: CASSLGGQQFYNEQFF. The DNA for the CDR3 is TGTGCCAGCAGCTTAGGTGGACAGCAATTCTACAATGAGCAGTTCTTC.

CDR3 sequence reads: CASRGTGLSNQPQHF. For the CDR3, the DNA is TGTGCCAGCAGGGGGACAGGGCTATCTAATCAGCCCCAGCATTTT. The genes are TRBV6-1 and TRBJ1-5; 9 nucleotides agree with TRBD1. The CDR3 has 15 residues. After removal of 6 bases from V and 4 bases from J, the junction contained 7 bases not matched to a gene. Germline lookup yields CDR1 MNHNS and CDR2 SASEGT.

V and J are TRBV27 and TRBJ2-3, with TRBD2 matching 9 bases. The CDR3 loop spans 17 amino acids. CDR1 and CDR2 from the germline V gene are MNHEY and SMNVEV (reference sequence). V lost 2 bases, J lost 4 bases, and 10 bases stayed unmatched. CDR3 in DNA: TGTGCCAGCAGTTTAGGTAGGAGCGGGAGGTCTGCAGATACGCAGTATTTT. This sequence encodes CASSLGRSGRSADTQYF.

The V call is TRBV2, the J call TRBJ1-2, with TRBD1 matching 9 bases. The J segment lost 2 bases and the V segment lost 7 bases, leaving 17 bases of the junction unmatched. This CDR3 region has 18 residues. Germline loops: CDR1 SNHLY, CDR2 FYNNEI. This CDR3 reads CASTSHPTTGGNNYGYTF. The CDR3 region has the DNA TGTGCCAGCACCTCCCACCCAACGACAGGGGGAAACAACTATGGCTACACCTTC.

V gene TRBV12-5 combines with J gene TRBJ2-1; possible D gene TRBD1, 5 bases. Germline V gives CDR1 LGHNT, CDR2 FRNRAP. The CDR3 loop spans 15 amino acids. Trimming took off 1 base at V and 3 bases at J, with 10 bases between the two ends. The CDR3 bases are TGTGCTAGTGGTTTGGGACAGTCGGGCTACAATGAGCAGTTCTTC. This encodes CASGLGQSGYNEQFF.

This rearrangement joins TRBV5-1 to TRBJ2-2; 8 nucleotides line up with TRBD1. This CDR3 is 16 amino acids long. In germline, CDR1 is SGHRS, CDR2 YFSETQ. J gave up 7 bases and V 3 bases, and 11 bases lay outside the gene matches. This CDR3 reads CASSSRTGRSGGELFF. CDR3 DNA: TGCGCCAGCAGCTCCCGGACAGGGAGGTCGGGCGGGGAGCTGTTTTTT. Full variable domain (remainder filled in from reference TRBV5-1 and TRBJ2-2): KAGVTQTPRYLIKTRGQQVTLSCSPISGHRSVSWYQQTPGQGLQFLFEYFSETQRNKGNFPGRFSGRQFSNSRSEMNVSTLELGDSALYLCASSSRTGRSGGELFFGEGSRLTVL.